This note documents a single TCR beta chain sequence. This receptor's antigen is unknown. No base quality values were provided; no much bigger clone lies one nucleotide off. TCRbeta CDR3 regions were profiled with the immunoSEQ Assay using bias-controlled multiplex PCR amplification of genomic DNA. Turning to the authors' computational methods: The absolute abundance of each unique TCRbeta CDR3 region was quantified after sequences were collapsed and filtered. Two models were used to test differential abundance: a binomial model (Fisher-equivalent) and a beta-binomial model that adds time-dependent variance fitted from healthy donors. Clones with fewer than 5 combined templates were removed, and a clone was called differentially abundant if the clone's Benjamini-Hochberg FDR was below 0.01. The form v = (b*log(k)+a)^2 was used to model beta-binomial variance as a function of total template count across the two samples. What TCRdb holds here is the immuneACCESS table cut down to in-frame rearrangements. Part of the clones is not present; checked against another copy, under half of the missing clones reflect an unresolved V gene, and the others are unexplained. Clone size and V and J calls were adopted from that table, with D and trimming inferred from the DNA. The sample contains 85,000 to 95,000 clones, almost 90% of them found a single time. In total, the top ten clones hold approximately 4% of the sample.

The entry originates in a study of identifying expanded T cells in peripheral blood (dated 2019 in TCRdb). Study-level background: Technical replicates were generated by sequencing separate aliquots of the same genomic DNA pool, and four replicates were compared pairwise.

The paper as a whole reports these results and caveats: Both the number of clones called differentially abundant and the false-positive rate were significantly reduced by the beta-binomial model across all healthy-donor time intervals. Across all healthy donors, variance in clone template counts between roughly 2-week samples was found to increase significantly with total template count. The authors expected biological variance in healthy repertoires might increase further over much longer intervals such as months to years. Roughly 1.2 differentially abundant clones were flagged by the binomial model between technical replicates, whereas about 16.4 and 19 were flagged over around two weeks and four weeks, respectively.

No immune events, such as infections, were documented for the healthy donors during the collection period. Blood repertoires from healthy donors were used as a training cohort for calibrating time-dependent variance in a beta-binomial model of differential abundance of T-cell clones. There were some ten healthy donors in the training cohort, of whom 3 were female and 7 were male. Donor ages ranged from about 29 to 65 years, with an average of about 40 years. Whole blood was collected from each healthy donor at three time points spaced around two weeks apart and obtained from a commercial supplier. For immunosequencing, genomic DNA was extracted from unsorted whole blood. Sequences SGHTA (CDR1) and FQGNSA (CDR2) are obtained from the germline V gene. Reading from cysteine to phenylalanine, the CDR3 counts 16 amino acids. Only the CDR3 portion is preserved as DNA: 48 bases, with reading frame beginning at the first base. The trim is 4 bases for V and 1 base for J, with a gap of 16 bases between the germline ends.

This clonotype was sampled from a person aged 18-69 years in good health. Rearrangement joined TRBV7-2 to TRBJ1-2; TRBD1 is perhaps the D gene, given 6 matching bases. Sequences were obtained from blood. CDR3 reads: CASSSSETGGNYGYTF. The nucleotide sequence is TGTGCCAGCAGCTCCTCAGAGACAGGAGGTAACTATGGCTACACCTTC.